Below, 3 T cell receptor beta chains from the same sample are listed, as sequenced in a study of shared clonotypes between healthy human individuals. Using immunoSEQ multiplex PCR, the repertoire was profiled, and TCRdb retains in-frame clones only, with some absent. Among more than 2,000,000 clones, 85% to 95% were seen once, and the ten largest hold 0.11% to 0.15%. The specimen was naive CD4+ T cells sorted from blood. Subset in this sample: CD45RA+ positively selected. Receptor source: a young man in good health.

CDR3 bases: TGTGCCAGCATGCGGGAAACCGGGGAGCTGTTTTTT. This gives the protein CASMRETGELFF. This rearrangement joins TRBV6-5 to TRBJ2-2, with D possibly matching TRBD2 (6 bases). The CDR3 sequence is 12 residues long. Trimming removed 7 bases at V and 5 bases at J, with 8 bases between. CDR1 MNHEY and CDR2 SVGAGI come from the germline V gene.

The chain joins TRBV30 to TRBJ2-7; D unresolved. The CDR3 has 12 residues. Trimming removed 1 base at V and 2 bases at J, with 6 bases between. Germline CDR1 GTSNPN, CDR2 SVGIG (reference sequence). CDR3 DNA sequence: TGTGCCTGGAGTGAGGAACCCTACGAGCAGTACTTC. It translates to CAWSEEPYEQYF. The full variable domain, with the rest looked up from reference TRBV30 and TRBJ2-7, is SQTIHQWPATLVQPVGSPLSLECTVEGTSNPNLYWYRQAAGRGLQLLFYSVGIGQISSEVPQNLSASRPQDRQFILSSKKLLLSDSGFYLCAWSEEPYEQYFGPGTRLTVT.

The V gene is TRBV14, the J gene TRBJ2-1, with D possibly being TRBD1 (5 bases). The V and J ends lost 4 bases and 6 bases respectively, with 7 bases between them. There are 12 residues in the CDR3. Germline CDR1 and CDR2: SGHDN and FVKESK. CDR3 nucleotide sequence: TGTGCCAGCAGCCGGACATCCAATGAGCAGTTCTTC. This gives the protein CASSRTSNEQFF.